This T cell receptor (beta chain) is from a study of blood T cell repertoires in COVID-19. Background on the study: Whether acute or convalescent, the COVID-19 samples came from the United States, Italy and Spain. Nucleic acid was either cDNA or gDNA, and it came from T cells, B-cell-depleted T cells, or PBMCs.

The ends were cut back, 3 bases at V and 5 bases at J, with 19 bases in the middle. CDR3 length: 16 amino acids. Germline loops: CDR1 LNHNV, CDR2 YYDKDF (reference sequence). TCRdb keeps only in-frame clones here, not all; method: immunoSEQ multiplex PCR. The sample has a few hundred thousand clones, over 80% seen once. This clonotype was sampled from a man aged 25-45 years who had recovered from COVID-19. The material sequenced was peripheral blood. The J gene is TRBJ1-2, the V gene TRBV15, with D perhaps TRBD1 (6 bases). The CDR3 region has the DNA TGTGCCACCAGCAGGGGGGCCGCGAGGGGAGATTATGGCTACACCTTC. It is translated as CATSRGAARGDYGYTF.